This T cell receptor (beta chain) came from a study of blood T cell repertoires in COVID-19 (TCRdb year 2020). About the full investigation: Samples covering the acute and convalescent phases of COVID-19 were provided by collaborators in the United States, Italy and Spain. The repertoires were released in a freely available public database intended as a resource for research on the immune response to SARS-CoV-2. The dataset comprised deeply sampled blood TCRbeta repertoires from subjects exposed to, actively infected with, or recovered from COVID-19. The prospective study material was composed of cDNA or gDNA derived from T cells, B-cell-depleted T cells, or PBMCs. Nearly every sample came with metadata listing a de-identified subject ID, COVID-19 status, age in years and sex. The samples were drawn from the first 160 participants of the ongoing ImmuneRACE study and from 950 to 1,500 subjects provided by 6 global collaborators. HLA class I and class II types, where available, came from metadata supplied by the sample provider rather than from assay-based typing.

TCRbeta CDR3 regions were amplified from genomic DNA by means of the immunoSEQ Assay, a bias-controlled multiplex PCR. Concerning the study's data processing: The number of nucleated cells in each sample was estimated from the amplification of reference gene primers within the assay. To quantify the absolute abundance of each unique TCRbeta CDR3 rearrangement, sequence reads were collapsed and filtered. For each sample, productive Simpson clonality was calculated as the square root of Simpson's diversity index across productive rearrangements. The source is immuneACCESS, and TCRdb retained only in-frame sequences with V and J called. Part of the clones is not carried over; for the studies checked, unresolved V genes explain less than half of this, and the remainder is unexplained. That table supplies the V and J calls and clone size; D and trimming were determined from the DNA. This sample lists roughly 150,000 clones; roughly nine tenths were detected once. In total, the top ten clones hold about 15% of the sample.

Results the study describes overall, beyond this receptor: The amount of clinical and demographic metadata varied by source and participant and was provided uncurated.

Whole blood was collected in K2EDTA tubes by collaborating institutions according to the institutions' own protocols. For TCRbeta analysis, collaborators shipped samples as frozen whole blood, isolated PBMCs, or DNA extracted from either of those sample types. This clone was recorded once. Its antigen target is currently unknown. One base away there is no much larger clone; base qualities are not given. CDR3 length: 14 amino acids, cysteine to phenylalanine. The read is trimmed to its CDR3 DNA, 42 bases read in frame from base 1. CDR1 and CDR2, looked up from the germline V gene (reference sequence), are LGHDT and YNNKEL. Relative to germline, V is missing 2 bases and J is missing 9 bases, with 4 bases of the junction outside any gene match.

Recombination linked TRBV3-1 (or the pseudogene TRBV3-2) to TRBJ1-6; 7 bases in the junction line up with TRBD1. The sequenced sample consisted of peripheral blood. The clonotype comes from a woman aged 35 to 49 with acute or convalescent COVID-19. For the CDR3, the sequence is CASSQPRDSSPLHF. In nucleotide form, the sequence is TGTGCCAGCAGCCAACCCAGGGACAGTTCACCCCTCCACTTT.